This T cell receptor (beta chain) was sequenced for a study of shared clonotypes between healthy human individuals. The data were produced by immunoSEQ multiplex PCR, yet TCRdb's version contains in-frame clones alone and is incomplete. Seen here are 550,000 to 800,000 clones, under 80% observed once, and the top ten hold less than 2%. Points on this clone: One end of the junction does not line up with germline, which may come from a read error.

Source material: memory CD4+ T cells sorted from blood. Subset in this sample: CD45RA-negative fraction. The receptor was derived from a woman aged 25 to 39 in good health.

CDR3 nucleotide sequence: TGTGCCAGCAGCCGCTTTTTACTAGCGGGAGACACGGGGGAGCTGTTTTTT. As protein: CASSRFLLAGDTGELFF. The V call is TRBV11-2, the J call TRBJ2-2, with 11 positions matching TRBD2. Germline CDR1 is SGHAT and CDR2 is FQNNGV. The CDR3 loop spans 17 amino acids.